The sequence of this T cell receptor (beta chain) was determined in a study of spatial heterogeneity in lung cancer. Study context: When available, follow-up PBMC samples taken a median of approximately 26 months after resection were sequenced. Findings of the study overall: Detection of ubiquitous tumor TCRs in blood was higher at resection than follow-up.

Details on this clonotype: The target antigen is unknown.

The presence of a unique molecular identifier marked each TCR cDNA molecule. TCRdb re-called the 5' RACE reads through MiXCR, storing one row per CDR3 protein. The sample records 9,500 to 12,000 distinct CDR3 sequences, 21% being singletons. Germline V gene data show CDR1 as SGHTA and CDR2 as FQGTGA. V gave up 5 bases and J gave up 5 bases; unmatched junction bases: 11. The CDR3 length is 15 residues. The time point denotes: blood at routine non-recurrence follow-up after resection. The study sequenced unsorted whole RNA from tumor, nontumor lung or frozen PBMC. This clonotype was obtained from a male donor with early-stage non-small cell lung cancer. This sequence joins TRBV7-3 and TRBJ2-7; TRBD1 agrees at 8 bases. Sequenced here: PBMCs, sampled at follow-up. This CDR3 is CASSQGQGGRDEQYF. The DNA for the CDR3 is TGTGCCAGCAGCCAAGGACAGGGAGGCCGAGACGAGCAGTACTTC. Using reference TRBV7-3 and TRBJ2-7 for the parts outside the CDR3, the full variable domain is GAGVSQTPSNKVTEKGKYVELRCDPISGHTALYWYRQSLGQGPEFLIYFQGTGAADDSGLPNDRFFAVRPEGSVSTLKIQRTERGDSAVYLCASSQGQGGRDEQYFGPGTRLTVT.